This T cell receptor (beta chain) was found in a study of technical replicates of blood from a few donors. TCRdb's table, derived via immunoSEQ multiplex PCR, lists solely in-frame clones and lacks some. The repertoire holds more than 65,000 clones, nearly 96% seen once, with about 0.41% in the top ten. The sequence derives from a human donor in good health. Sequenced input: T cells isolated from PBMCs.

As DNA, the CDR3 is TGTGCCAGCTCACCGAGGACAGGGGAAAACTCTGGAAACACCATATATTTT. Translated: CASSPRTGENSGNTIYF. The chain has TRBV18 and TRBJ1-3; 9 bases align to TRBD1. The germline CDR1 and CDR2 sequences are KGHSH and LQKENI. There are 17 residues in the CDR3. V lost 3 bases, J lost 0 bases, and 6 bases stayed unmatched.